This T cell receptor (beta chain) emerged from a study of blood T cell repertoires in COVID-19. Only in-frame clones appear in the TCRdb table, and some are missing; sequencing was by immunoSEQ multiplex PCR. Of approximately 300,000 clones in the sample, about 89% were seen once. Cohorts were assigned according to the clinical history that participants reported. The CDR3 is 17 residues long. After removal of 0 bases from V and 7 bases from J, the junction contained 11 bases not matched to a gene. Germline lookup yields CDR1 SGHNT and CDR2 YYREEE (reference sequence). The gene calls are TRBV5-4 and TRBJ2-1, with 9 nucleotides matching TRBD2. This clonotype was sampled from a woman aged 18-35 years who had recovered from COVID-19. Input material: PBMCs or T cells enriched from blood (not recorded which). CDR3 residues: CASSLARAGGRGNEQFF. CDR3 DNA sequence: TGTGCCAGCAGCTTGGCAAGAGCGGGAGGACGGGGTAATGAGCAGTTCTTC.